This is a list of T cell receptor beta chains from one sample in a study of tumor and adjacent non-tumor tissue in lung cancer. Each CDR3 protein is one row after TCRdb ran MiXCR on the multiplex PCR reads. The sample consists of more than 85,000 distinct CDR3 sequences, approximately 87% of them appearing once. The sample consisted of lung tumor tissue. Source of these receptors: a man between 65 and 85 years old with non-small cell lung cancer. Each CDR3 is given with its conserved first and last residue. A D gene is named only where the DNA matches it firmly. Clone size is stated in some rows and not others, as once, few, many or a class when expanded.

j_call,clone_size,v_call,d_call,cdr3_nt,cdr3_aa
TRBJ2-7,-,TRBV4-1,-,TGCGCCAGCAGCCGGACAGTAACGGGAAAGGGGGACGAGCAGTACTTC,CASSRTVTGKGDEQYF
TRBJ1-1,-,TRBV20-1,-,TGCAGTGCTAGGAGATCCTTGAACACTGAAGCTTTCTTT,CSARRSLNTEAFF
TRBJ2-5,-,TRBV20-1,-,TGCAGTGCTAGAGCTAACTCCGGGGCCGGGGAGACCCTTTACTTC,CSARANSGAGETLYF
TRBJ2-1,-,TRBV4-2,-,TGTGCCTGGAGCCAAGAAGGGGGCACTAGCCGGGCGCCCGAGCAGTTCTTC,CAWSQEGGTSRAPEQFF
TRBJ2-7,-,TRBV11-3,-,TGTGCAAGCAGCTTGTACGGGACGCTAGGAGAGCAGTGCTTC,CASSLYGTLGEQCF
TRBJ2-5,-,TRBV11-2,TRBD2,TGTGTCAGCAACTTTGATCCCAGACTAGCTCCGTACTTC,CVSNFDPRLAPYF
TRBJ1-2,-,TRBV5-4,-,TGTGCCAGCAGTCGGGACGTTAACTATGGCTACACCTTC,CASSRDVNYGYTF
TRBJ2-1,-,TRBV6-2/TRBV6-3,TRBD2,TGTGCCAGCAGTCCGGGACTAGGCAATTTCAATGAGCAGTTTTTC,CASSPGLGNFNEQFF
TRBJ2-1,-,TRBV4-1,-,TGCGCCAGGAGCAACCCCGGGAGCTCCTACAATGAGCGGTTCTTC,CARSNPGSSYNERFF
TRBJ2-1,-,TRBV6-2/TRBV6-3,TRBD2,TGTGTCAACGGTCCGGGACTAGGCAATACCAATGAGCAGTTCTTC,CVNGPGLGNTNEQFF
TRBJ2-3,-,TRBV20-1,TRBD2,TGCAGTACCCGAGGGGAAAGCGGGGGGGTCACAGATACACAGTATTTT,CSTRGESGGVTDTQYF
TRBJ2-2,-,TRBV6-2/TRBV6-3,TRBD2,TGTGCCAGCAGTCGACTAGCGGGTACGAACACCGGTGGGCTGTTTTTT,CASSRLAGTNTGGLFF
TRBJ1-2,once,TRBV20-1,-,TGCAGTACCACCCTCGGGCGGAACTATGGCTACACCTTC,CSTTLGRNYGYTF
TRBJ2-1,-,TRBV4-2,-,TGTGCCAGCAGCCAAGAAGACCGAGCCAATGAGCAGTTCTTC,CASSQEDRANEQFF
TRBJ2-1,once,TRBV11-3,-,TGTGCCTGCAATCCTAGGGGGAACTACAATGAGCAGTTCTTC,CACNPRGNYNEQFF
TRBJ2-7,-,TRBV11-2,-,TGTGCCAGCAACCCCCCCGCAGGGAAACCAACCTACGAGCAGTACTTC,CASNPPAGKPTYEQYF
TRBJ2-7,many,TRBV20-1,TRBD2,TGCAGTGCTCCAGGACTAGCGGGAGATGAAGAGCAGTACTTC,CSAPGLAGDEEQYF
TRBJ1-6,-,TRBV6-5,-,TGTGCCATCAGGTTAACCAGTTCACTCCTCTACTTT,CAIRLTSSLLYF
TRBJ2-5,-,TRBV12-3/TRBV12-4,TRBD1,TGTGTCAGCAGAGCCGGACAGGGCTCCACCCATTACTTC,CVSRAGQGSTHYF
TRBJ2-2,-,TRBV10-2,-,TGCGCCAGCAAGAGGGACACTAGCACCGGGGAGCCGTTTTTT,CASKRDTSTGEPFF
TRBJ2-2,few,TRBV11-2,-,TGTGCCAGTATCTCCCCGGACTACACCGGGGAGCTGTTTTTT,CASISPDYTGELFF
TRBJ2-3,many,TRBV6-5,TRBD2,TGTGCCAGCAGGTTACTAGCGGGGGACACAGATACGCAGTATTTT,CASRLLAGDTDTQYF
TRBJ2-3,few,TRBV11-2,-,TGTGCCAGCAGCGGGGGAGTTCTCACAGATACGCAGTATTTT,CASSGGVLTDTQYF
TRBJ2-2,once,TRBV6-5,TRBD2,TGTGACAGCAGTTCCACCGGGCTAGCGGGGGGTACCGGGGAGCTGTTTTTC,CDSSSTGLAGGTGELFF
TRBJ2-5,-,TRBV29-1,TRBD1,TGCAGCGTTGGGACAGGGAGAGAGGAGACCCAGAACTTC,CSVGTGREETQNF
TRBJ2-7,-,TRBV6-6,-,TGTGCCAGCAGTTACTCGCCGGTCAATCTCTCCTACGAGCAATACTTC,CASSYSPVNLSYEQYF
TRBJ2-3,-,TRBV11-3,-,TGTACCAGCACCCGTCGGGAAGTAAGCACAGATATGCAGTACTTT,CTSTRREVSTDMQYF
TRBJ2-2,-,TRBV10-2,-,TGCGTCAGCAGACCAGAGGGGGGGGGTAACACCGGGGAGCTGTTTTTT,CVSRPEGGGNTGELFF
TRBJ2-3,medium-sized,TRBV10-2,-,TGCGCCAGCAGTGATCGGGGGCGCACAGATACGCAGTATTTT,CASSDRGRTDTQYF
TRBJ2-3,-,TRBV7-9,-,TGTGCCAGTCCCGGCGGGGATATGCAATATTTT,CASPGGDMQYF
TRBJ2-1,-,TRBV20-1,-,TGCAGTGTTAGCGCTATGGGGGGACCCTACAATGAGCAGTTCTTC,CSVSAMGGPYNEQFF
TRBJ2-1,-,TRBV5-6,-,TGTGCTAGCACCTTGGGATTCCAGGGTTCCTACAATGAGCAGTTCTTC,CASTLGFQGSYNEQFF
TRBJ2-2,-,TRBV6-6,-,TGTGCCAGCAGCCATAACGGAGGCCGCATCGGGGAGCTGTTTTTT,CASSHNGGRIGELFF
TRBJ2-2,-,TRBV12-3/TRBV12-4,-,TGTGCCAGCAGTCCCCAAGATGGGAACGACGGTGAGCTGTTTTTT,CASSPQDGNDGELFF
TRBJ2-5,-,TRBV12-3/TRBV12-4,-,TGTACCAGCAGCGGGCTAGCGATAGTGGTGGAGACCCAGTACTTC,CTSSGLAIVVETQYF
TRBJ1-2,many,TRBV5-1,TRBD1,TGCGCCAGCAGCTCATACGGGACAGGGGACGGCTACACCTTC,CASSSYGTGDGYTF
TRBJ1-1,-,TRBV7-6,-,TGTGCCAGCAGCAATCAGGGTCAAGAAGCTTTCTTT,CASSNQGQEAFF
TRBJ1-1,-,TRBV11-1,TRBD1,TGTGCAAGCAGCCAGGGGACAGGGAGCACTGAAGCTTTCTTT,CASSQGTGSTEAFF
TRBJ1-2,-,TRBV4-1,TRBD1,TGCGCCAGCAGCCGAAACAGGGGCAGAGGATACACCTTC,CASSRNRGRGYTF
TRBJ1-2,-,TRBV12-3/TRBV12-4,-,TGTGCCAGCATCCTGGGAGATGACTACATCTTC,CASILGDDYIF
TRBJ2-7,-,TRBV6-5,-,TGTGCCAGCACCAGTGATGGGTACGAACAGTACTTC,CASTSDGYEQYF
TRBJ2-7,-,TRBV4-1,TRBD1,TGCGCCAGCAGCCAAGGACAGGGGGCCTACAAACAGTACTTC,CASSQGQGAYKQYF
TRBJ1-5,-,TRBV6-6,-,TGTGCAAGCAGTCCAGAGCCTTCAGGGTTCATTCAGTCCCAGCATTTT,CASSPEPSGFIQSQHF
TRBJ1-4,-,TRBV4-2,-,TGTGCCGGCAGCCAAGATCTGAGACCTAAGTTGGATGAAAAACTGTTTTTT,CAGSQDLRPKLDEKLFF
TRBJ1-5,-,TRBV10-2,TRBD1,TGTGCCAGCATCTGGGACAGGGAGAACCAGCCCCAGCATTTT,CASIWDRENQPQHF
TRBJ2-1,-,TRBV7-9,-,TGTGCCAGTAGCGAAGACCAGCCTCTTTACTCCTACAATGAGCGGTTCTTC,CASSEDQPLYSYNERFF
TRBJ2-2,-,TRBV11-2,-,TGTGCCAGCGATCAGACAGTAAGCACCGGGGAGTTGTTTTTT,CASDQTVSTGELFF
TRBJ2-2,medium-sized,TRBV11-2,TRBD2,TGTGCCAGCAAACTAGCGCACACCGGGGAGCTGTTTTTT,CASKLAHTGELFF
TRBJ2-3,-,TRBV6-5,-,TGTGCCAGCAGTTACTCACAGTACACAGGTACGCTGTATTTT,CASSYSQYTGTLYF
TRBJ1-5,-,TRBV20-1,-,TGCAGTGCTAGTGGTGCCTACGGTGGAAGCAATCAGCGCCAGCATTTT,CSASGAYGGSNQRQHF
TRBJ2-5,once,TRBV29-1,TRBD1,TGCAGTATGGGACAGGGATGGGAGACCCAGTACTTC,CSMGQGWETQYF
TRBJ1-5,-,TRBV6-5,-,TGTGCCAGCAGTTGTAGTGTTGAGGGGCCCCAGCATTTT,CASSCSVEGPQHF
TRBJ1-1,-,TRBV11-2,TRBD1,TGTGCCAGCAGCGAGGACAGGCGAAACGCTTTCTTT,CASSEDRRNAFF
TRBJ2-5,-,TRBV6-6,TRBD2,TGTGCCAGCATTTACTCGAAGGGAGGGGAGACCCAGTATTTC,CASIYSKGGETQYF
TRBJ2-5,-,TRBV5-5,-,TGTGCCAGCAGGTTGGTGAGTCCGGAGACCCGGTACTTC,CASRLVSPETRYF
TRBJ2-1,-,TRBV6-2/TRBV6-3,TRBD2,TGTGACAGCAGTCCGGGACTAGGCAGCACCAATGAGCAGTTCTTC,CDSSPGLGSTNEQFF
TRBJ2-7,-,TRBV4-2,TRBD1,TGTGCCAGCGGCCGAGGACAGGGTCTCTACGAGGAGTACTTC,CASGRGQGLYEEYF
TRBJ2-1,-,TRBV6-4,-,TGTGCCAGCAGGGAGCCGTTCCTAGCCTCCTACAATGAGCAGTTCTTC,CASREPFLASYNEQFF
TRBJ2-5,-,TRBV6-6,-,TGTGCCAGCAGGTTGACATGGGAAGAGATCCAGTACTTC,CASRLTWEEIQYF
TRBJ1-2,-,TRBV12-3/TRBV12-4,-,TGTGCCAGCACCCTGAGAGATCGTTACACCTTC,CASTLRDRYTF